Below are 15 T cell receptor beta chains sequenced from a single sample in a study of CD8 T cells in ankylosing spondylitis. TCRdb ran MiXCR on the 5' RACE reads and lists one entry per CDR3 protein. Seen here are tens of thousands of distinct CDR3 sequences, about 17% observed once, and the top ten hold over 45%. Material for sequencing was blood. These receptors were taken from a male donor with ankylosing spondylitis or in good health (not recorded which).

This clonotype has just a few counts. The chain uses TRBV20-1 and TRBJ2-1; D is possibly TRBD1 (6 bases). The CDR3 consists of 12 residues. Germline assignment: CDR1 DFQATT and CDR2 SNEGSKA (reference sequence). V lost 5 bases and J lost 10, with 15 bases in between. The CDR3 spells CSASTGSREQFF. CDR3 DNA sequence: TGCAGTGCTTCTACAGGGAGTAGGGAGCAGTTCTTC.

The chain has TRBV6-2 or TRBV6-3 and TRBJ2-3; D possibly corresponds to TRBD2 (6 bases). The CDR3 has 15 amino acids. Between the trimmed V and J ends, which lost 5 bases and 4 bases, there was a span of 16 bases. The germline V gene has CDR1 MNHEY and CDR2 SVGEGT. CDR3: CASSPGVAVSDTQYF. The DNA for the CDR3 is TGTGCCAGCAGTCCCGGAGTAGCGGTATCAGATACGCAGTATTTT.

This clonotype was recorded at least ten times. The chain employs TRBV29-1 and TRBJ2-7; 9 nucleotides match TRBD1. CDR1 is SQVTM, CDR2 ANQGSEA, per germline. J lost 2 bases, V lost 1 base, and 3 bases had no gene match. This CDR3 region has 14 residues. CDR3 loop: CSVEGTGVTYEQYF. CDR3 bases: TGCAGCGTTGAAGGGACAGGGGTTACCTACGAGCAGTACTTC.

The rearrangement joins TRBV29-1 to TRBJ2-3; TRBD2 aligns across 13 bases. The CDR3 runs to 16 residues. Germline CDR1 SQVTM, CDR2 ANQGSEA. V dropped 1 base and J dropped 3; count of bases not matched to a gene: 4. This CDR3 is CSVEGWTSGRTDTQYF. The CDR3 region has the DNA TGCAGCGTTGAAGGATGGACTAGCGGGAGAACAGATACGCAGTATTTT.

The sample holds a few counts of this clonotype. The V call is TRBV28, the J call TRBJ2-3; 8 bases agree with TRBD2. V lost 7 bases and J lost 1; bases outside the gene matches: 10. The germline V gene encodes CDR1 MDHEN and CDR2 SYDVKM. The CDR3 loop spans 16 amino acids. This CDR3 reads CASISERELGTDTQYF. In DNA, the CDR3 is TGTGCCAGCATCTCAGAGCGGGAGCTGGGCACAGATACGCAGTATTTT.

This clonotype was picked up a small number of times. J is TRBJ2-1 and V is TRBV20-1; no reliable D call. Deletions cut 2 bases from V and 9 bases from J, with 20 bases between. CDR1 is DFQATT, CDR2 SNEGSKA, per germline (reference sequence). The CDR3 totals 15 residues. CDR3: CSARLRNVVFSEQFF. Written as DNA, the CDR3 is TGCAGTGCTAGATTACGGAATGTGGTCTTCAGTGAGCAGTTCTTC.

This clonotype has only a few counts. The chain recombines TRBV12-3 or TRBV12-4 with TRBJ2-2, with TRBD2 matching 9 bases. CDR3 length: 14 residues. V gave up 7 bases and J gave up 3 bases; unmatched junction bases: 3. The CDR3 spells CASTRGGYTGELFF. The CDR3 DNA reads TGTGCCAGCACGCGGGGGGGATACACCGGGGAGCTGTTTTTT.

The sample holds a few counts of this clonotype. The genes are TRBV5-1 and TRBJ1-3; no firm D call. V was clipped by 0 bases and J by 0 bases, with 10 bases between them. The CDR3 runs to 16 residues. CDR1 and CDR2 (germline): SGHRS, YFSETQ. The CDR3 loop is CASSLAAPTSGNTIYF. CDR3 in DNA: TGCGCCAGCAGCTTGGCAGCACCTACCTCTGGAAACACCATATATTTT. The variable domain in full, completed from reference TRBV5-1 and TRBJ1-3, reads KAGVTQTPRYLIKTRGQQVTLSCSPISGHRSVSWYQQTPGQGLQFLFEYFSETQRNKGNFPGRFSGRQFSNSRSEMNVSTLELGDSALYLCASSLAAPTSGNTIYFGEGSWLTVV.

The sample holds a few counts of this clonotype. The J gene is TRBJ2-1, the V gene TRBV6-5; the match to TRBD2 covers 9 bases. The J segment lost 2 bases and the V segment lost 10 bases, leaving 6 bases of the junction unmatched. Per germline, CDR1 MNHEY and CDR2 SVGAGI. The CDR3 runs 14 residues. The CDR3 here is CATSTSGPYNEQFF. DNA for the CDR3: TGTGCCACAAGTACTAGCGGGCCCTACAATGAGCAGTTCTTC.

This clonotype was picked up many times. This chain uses TRBV20-1 with TRBJ2-3, with 8 bases lining up with TRBD1. CDR1 is DFQATT and CDR2 is SNEGSKA in the germline V gene (reference sequence). The V segment lost 3 bases and the J segment 4 bases; nucleotides outside the gene matches: 6. The CDR3 sequence is 14 residues long. CDR3 loop: CSARRTGTADTQYF. The DNA for the CDR3 is TGCAGTGCTAGGAGGACAGGGACGGCAGATACGCAGTATTTT.

In this sample, this clonotype turned up a few times. This chain connects TRBV5-1 to TRBJ2-2, with 10 bases that match TRBD1. The CDR3 length is 15 residues. V lost 4 bases, J lost 7 bases, and 7 bases stayed unmatched. The V gene's germline CDR1 is SGHRS and CDR2 YFSETQ. The CDR3 DNA sequence: TGCGCCAGCAGCCCAGGGACAGGGGTTGTCGGGGAGCTGTTTTTT. Its protein is CASSPGTGVVGELFF.

This clonotype was picked up a small number of times. At one end, the junction sequence differs from germline, possibly due to a read error. This chain's CDR3 is CSVEDRQFDTDTQYF. CDR3 sequence (DNA): TGCAGCGTGGAAGACCGACAATTTGATACAGATACGCAGTATTTT. The chain recombines TRBV29-1 with TRBJ2-3, with D uncertain. In germline, CDR1 is SQVTM, CDR2 ANQGSEA. The CDR3 loop spans 15 amino acids.

V is TRBV5-1 and J is TRBJ2-2, with a tentative D call TRBD1 (5 bases). The CDR3 is made up of 16 amino acids. Germline loops: CDR1 SGHRS, CDR2 YFSETQ. Deletions cut 6 bases from V and 7 bases from J, with 22 bases between. The CDR3 DNA reads TGCGCCAGCACGATCTCCTTCAGGGAAAGGATCGGGGAGCTGTTTTTT. Translating it yields CASTISFRERIGELFF.

CDR3 DNA sequence: TGTGCCAGCAGTTACTCGATAGCGGGGGGGCCTGGTTCCTACAATGAGCAGTTCTTC. Protein: CASSYSIAGGPGSYNEQFF. The chain joins TRBV6-2 or TRBV6-3 to TRBJ2-1, with TRBD2 matching over 11 bases. CDR1 is MNHEY, CDR2 SVGEGT, per germline. J was trimmed by 1 base and V by 0 bases; bases with no gene match: 8. The CDR3 loop spans 19 amino acids.

This chain connects TRBV29-1 to TRBJ1-5; D unresolved. V was shortened by 5 bases and J by 4 bases, with 12 bases between the two germline ends. Germline V lookup: CDR1 SQVTM, CDR2 ANQGSEA. The CDR3 covers 13 residues. As DNA, the CDR3 is TGCAGCGTTCAGCAGGAACGGAATCAGCCCCAGCATTTT. Protein: CSVQQERNQPQHF.